One sample yielded the 30 T cell receptor beta chains listed below, sequenced in a study of patients and donors after allogeneic stem cell transplantation. TCRdb re-derived calls from the RT-PCR reads in MiXCR, one entry per CDR3 protein. Here the sample spans roughly 880,000 distinct CDR3 sequences, around 17% being singletons. Sequenced sample: blood, either unsorted or a sorted T cell fraction (not recorded which). These receptors came from a human donor who was either an allogeneic HSCT recipient or a stem cell or donor lymphocyte infusion donor (not recorded which). It is not recorded whose cells these are; they may come from a transplant donor.

This clonotype appeared a few times. V and J are TRBV12-3 or TRBV12-4 and TRBJ2-1; 10 bases align to TRBD2. V lost 7 bases and J lost 6; bases outside the gene matches: 12. The CDR3 spans 16 residues. CDR3 sequence reads: CASNSGRPLVFNEQFF. The CDR3 DNA is TGTGCCAGCAATAGCGGGAGGCCTCTGGTATTCAATGAGCAGTTCTTC.

A few counts support this clonotype. The chain carries TRBV7-9 and TRBJ1-5; D perhaps matches TRBD1 (5 bases). The CDR3 is made up of 13 amino acids. The V gene lost 6 bases and the J gene lost 7 bases, with 13 bases spanning the gap. Germline loops: CDR1 SEHNR, CDR2 FQNEAQ (reference sequence). The CDR3 here is CASRRGEKQPQHF. Here the CDR3 DNA reads TGTGCCAGCAGACGAGGGGAAAAGCAGCCCCAGCATTTT.

This clonotype turned up a few times. The V call is TRBV6-2 or TRBV6-3, the J call TRBJ1-5; D not resolved. This CDR3 contains 14 residues. The V gene's germline CDR1 is MNHEY and CDR2 SVGEGT. V was trimmed by 6 bases and J by 1 base, leaving 10 bases between them. This CDR3 is CASRQDISNQPQHF. CDR3 DNA: TGTGCCAGCAGGCAAGACATAAGCAATCAGCCCCAGCATTTT.

The chain carries TRBV6-5 and TRBJ2-3; a weak D match, TRBD1 (6 bases). V lost 4 bases and J 1 base, leaving 18 bases between the germline ends. The length of the CDR3 is 17 residues. Germline V gene sequence: CDR1 MNHEY, CDR2 SVGAGI. CDR3 sequence (DNA): TGTGCCAGCAGTTTGGGCCGAGGGGGAAGGGGCACAGATACGCAGTATTTT. Translated, it gives CASSLGRGGRGTDTQYF.

The chain links TRBV3-1 to TRBJ2-1; TRBD2 aligns across 11 bases. The CDR3 contains 17 residues. Germline CDR1 and CDR2: LGHDT and YNNKEL (reference sequence). V lost 5 bases and J lost 2; bases outside the gene matches: 8. CDR3 residues: CASSTGLADTAYNEQFF. In DNA, the CDR3 is TGTGCCAGCAGCACGGGACTAGCGGATACGGCCTACAATGAGCAGTTCTTC.

This clonotype was picked up a small number of times. V is TRBV7-9 and J is TRBJ1-2; D uncertain. The germline V gene encodes CDR1 SEHNR and CDR2 FQNEAQ (reference sequence). V lost 4 bases and J lost 7, with 22 bases in between. This CDR3 comprises 16 residues. For the CDR3, the DNA is TGTGCCAGCAGCTCATGTGGAGGGCTCTATTTGGCTGGCTACACCTTC. Translated, it gives CASSSCGGLYLAGYTF.

This clonotype has more than one count but fewer than ten. V is TRBV5-1 and J is TRBJ2-3; D call uncertain. This CDR3 has 14 residues. Trimming took 0 bases from V and 0 from J, leaving 5 bases between them. In germline, CDR1 is SGHRS, CDR2 YFSETQ. CDR3 coding DNA: TGCGCCAGCAGCTTGGGCGTCAGCACAGATACGCAGTATTTT. Translated, it gives CASSLGVSTDTQYF.

This clonotype was picked up a small number of times. This chain connects TRBV9 to TRBJ2-1; D is ambiguous. The CDR3 spans 13 residues. V was cut by 3 bases and J by 0 bases, with 4 bases left in between. The germline gives CDR1 SGDLS, CDR2 YYNGEE. The CDR3 DNA follows: TGTGCCAGCAGCGGAGCCTCCTACAATGAGCAGTTCTTC. This codes for CASSGASYNEQFF.

The chain links TRBV7-2 to TRBJ2-3, with 7 bases that match TRBD2. The CDR3 loop spans 16 amino acids. Unmatched junction bases numbered 9, after V lost 1 base and J lost 5 bases. Germline V gene data show CDR1 as SGHTA and CDR2 as FQGNSA. CDR3 in amino acids: CASSLVGGRVEDTQYF. CDR3 nucleotide sequence: TGTGCCAGCAGCTTAGTGGGGGGGAGGGTGGAAGATACGCAGTATTTT.

This clonotype was seen more than once but under ten times. The chain's CDR3 is CASSASGGRGTEAFF. In DNA, the CDR3 is TGTGCCAGCAGCGCCTCGGGGGGCAGGGGCACTGAAGCTTTCTTT. The chain combines TRBV11-2 with TRBJ1-1; D is possibly TRBD1 (6 bases). This CDR3 has 15 residues. From germline, CDR1 is SGHAT and CDR2 FQNNGV. Trimming removed 5 bases from V and 4 bases from J, with 17 bases in between.

The gene calls are TRBV12-3 or TRBV12-4 and TRBJ1-5; D gene uncertain. V was trimmed by 10 bases and J by 1 base, leaving 11 bases between them. The CDR3 length is 13 residues. The CDR3 sequence is CATRWGSNQPQHF. In nucleotides, the CDR3 is TGTGCCACGAGGTGGGGAAGCAATCAGCCCCAGCATTTT.

This chain connects TRBV6-1 to TRBJ1-6; 8 nucleotides match TRBD1. From germline, CDR1 is MNHNS and CDR2 SASEGT. With 6 bases clipped from V and 7 bases from J, the junction kept 5 bases outside the gene matches. The CDR3 covers 14 residues. Here the CDR3 DNA reads TGTGCCAGCAGCGCAGGGGGCGGGAATTCACCCCTCCACTTT. This codes for CASSAGGGNSPLHF.

This clonotype was seen a few times. V usage is TRBV4-2 and J usage is TRBJ1-1, with unresolved D. Germline V gene data show CDR1 as LGHNA and CDR2 as YNFKEQ. The CDR3 sequence is 16 residues long. The V end lost 6 bases, the J end lost 0 bases, and 17 bases lay between the germline ends. The CDR3 loop is CASRHRPSFMNTEAFF. The CDR3 bases are TGTGCCAGCAGGCACCGACCCTCGTTCATGAACACTGAAGCTTTCTTT.

V gene TRBV5-6 combines with J gene TRBJ2-3; 11 positions match TRBD2. J gave up 4 bases and V 3 bases, and 10 bases lay outside the gene matches. This CDR3 is 17 amino acids long. CDR1 and CDR2 from the germline V gene are SGHDT and YYEEEE. The CDR3 region is CASSSPLAGGAPDTQYF. The DNA of the CDR3 is TGTGCCAGCAGCTCCCCTCTAGCGGGGGGCGCTCCAGATACGCAGTATTTT.

In this sample, this clonotype turned up a few times. This sequence joins TRBV30 and TRBJ2-1, with unresolved D. The CDR3 has 11 residues. V was shortened by 5 bases and J by 10 bases, with 12 bases between the two germline ends. Germline V CDR1 and CDR2: GTSNPN, SVGIG (reference sequence). The CDR3 protein is CAWAPKDEQFF. CDR3 bases: TGTGCCTGGGCTCCTAAGGACGAGCAGTTCTTC.

This clonotype was seen a handful of times. This chain connects TRBV12-3 or TRBV12-4 to TRBJ2-4, with D possibly called TRBD1 or TRBD2 (5 bases each). The V gene lost 6 bases and the J gene lost 5 bases, with 11 bases spanning the gap. The CDR3 contains 13 residues. CDR3 protein: CASSGDGENIQYF. The CDR3 bases are TGTGCCAGCAGCGGGGACGGAGAAAACATTCAGTACTTC.

This clonotype turned up a few times. The rearrangement joins TRBV10-3 to TRBJ1-1, with D uncertain. The CDR3 runs to 13 residues. V was cut by 3 bases and J by 4 bases, with 9 bases left in between. CDR1 and CDR2 (germline): ENHRY, SYGVKD. The CDR3 DNA follows: TGTGCCATCAGTGAAACGGGGATCACTGAAGCTTTCTTT. It is translated as CAISETGITEAFF.

The chain recombines TRBV2 with TRBJ2-5; 11 bases fit TRBD2. Germline V gene lookup returns CDR1 SNHLY and CDR2 FYNNEI. The CDR3 runs 14 residues. The junction had 4 bases not matched to a gene; V was cut back by 6 bases and J by 4 bases. The CDR3, as DNA: TGTGCCAGCAGGGTTACTAGCGGGGGAGAGACCCAGTACTTC. Translated, it gives CASRVTSGGETQYF.

The chain combines TRBV6-5 with TRBJ2-3; no definite D call. Germline V gene sequence: CDR1 MNHEY, CDR2 SVGAGI. CDR3 length: 13 residues. Trimming removed 4 bases at V and 5 bases at J, with 10 bases between. CDR3 region: CASSSQVGDTQYF. The CDR3 region has the DNA TGTGCCAGCAGTTCCCAGGTGGGAGATACGCAGTATTTT.

V gene TRBV20-1 combines with J gene TRBJ1-2, with D possibly being TRBD1 (6 bases). CDR1 DFQATT and CDR2 SNEGSKA come from the germline V gene (reference sequence). With 5 bases removed from V and 8 bases from J, the gap between germline ends came to 18 bases. The CDR3 is made up of 13 amino acids. Written as DNA, the CDR3 is TGCAGTGCTCGGGAGCAGACAGGAAGCGGCTACACCTTC. Its protein product is CSAREQTGSGYTF.

The chain employs TRBV20-1 and TRBJ2-1, with 12 positions matching TRBD2. The CDR3 extends over 16 amino acids. Germline V gene data show CDR1 as DFQATT and CDR2 as SNEGSKA (reference sequence). Trimming at V came to 1 base and at J to 8 bases, leaving 9 bases not matched to a gene. As DNA, the CDR3 is TGCAGTGCTAGAGCGGCTAGCGGGAGGGCTGGCGATGAGCAGTTCTTC. Its translation is CSARAASGRAGDEQFF.

This clonotype was seen a few times. J is TRBJ2-3 and V is TRBV11-3; D is unclear. The CDR3 has 13 residues. The V end was cut by 2 bases, the J end by 6 bases, with 9 bases between. CDR1 and CDR2 (germline): SGHNT, YENEEA. The CDR3 spells CASSLRVGDTQYF. The DNA for the CDR3 is TGTGCCAGCAGCTTACGGGTGGGGGATACGCAGTATTTT.

This clonotype was seen a handful of times. CDR3 sequence (DNA): TGTGCCAGCAGCGACGGCAGCGGAGATAACAATGAGCAGTTCTTC. Its protein is CASSDGSGDNNEQFF. This chain joins TRBV11-3 and TRBJ2-1, with a possible D match to TRBD2 (5 bases). The germline V and J ends were trimmed by 5 bases and 5 bases, with 16 bases remaining between them. Germline values: CDR1 SGHNT, CDR2 YENEEA. This CDR3 region has 15 residues.

The chain is built from TRBV7-2 and TRBJ1-6; possibly TRBD1 for D (6 bases). V lost 5 bases, J lost 6 bases, and 14 bases lay in between. Germline values: CDR1 SGHTA, CDR2 FQGNSA. The CDR3 contains 15 residues. The CDR3: CASSPDGQPNSPLHF. The CDR3 DNA is TGTGCCAGCAGCCCAGACGGACAGCCTAATTCACCCCTCCACTTT.

The J gene is TRBJ2-1, the V gene TRBV24-1; 10 bases map to TRBD1. This CDR3 has 16 amino acids. The J segment lost 7 bases and the V segment lost 6 bases, leaving 11 bases of the junction unmatched. Germline V lookup: CDR1 KGHDR, CDR2 SFDVKD. For the CDR3, the DNA is TGTGCCACCAGTACCTTGAGGACAGGGGGAAGAAATGAGCAGTTCTTC. Its protein is CATSTLRTGGRNEQFF.

This clonotype was found a few times. V usage is TRBV7-9 and J usage is TRBJ1-3; unclear D gene. CDR3 size: 16 residues. Germline V gene sequence: CDR1 SEHNR, CDR2 FQNEAQ (reference sequence). Trimming removed 0 bases at V and 1 base at J, with 10 bases between. The CDR3 DNA follows: TGTGCCAGCAGCTTAGCGCTGGTTGAATCTGGAAACACCATATATTTT. Protein product: CASSLALVESGNTIYF.

This clonotype came up many times. The rearrangement links TRBV29-1 to TRBJ1-2; no reliable D call. The CDR3 runs 12 residues. Between the trimmed V and J ends, which lost 5 bases and 4 bases, there was a span of 11 bases. CDR1 is SQVTM, CDR2 ANQGSEA, per germline. The CDR3 bases are TGCAGCGTTTTAGACGGACTCTATGGCTACACCTTC. Its translation is CSVLDGLYGYTF.

The V call is TRBV20-1, the J call TRBJ2-2; 10 bases are shared with TRBD2. This CDR3 has 16 residues. V was clipped by 1 base and J by 3 bases; unmatched bases: 5. Germline V lookup: CDR1 DFQATT, CDR2 SNEGSKA (reference sequence). The CDR3 sequence: CSARAPGLAHTGELFF. CDR3 bases: TGCAGTGCTAGAGCACCGGGACTAGCGCACACCGGGGAGCTGTTTTTT.

This clonotype has only one observation. This chain links TRBV21-1 with TRBJ2-7; the table's TRBD1 call for D was not verified on the DNA. TRBV21-1 is a listed pseudogene. This CDR3 is built from 13 residues. CDR3 in amino acids: CASSTGGLYEQYF. CDR3 bases: TGTGCCAGCAGCACAGGGGGGCTCTACGAGCAGTACTTC.

This clonotype was recorded a few times. This rearrangement joins TRBV20-1 to TRBJ2-7; D is undetermined. The germline V and J ends were trimmed by 5 bases and 5 bases, with 10 bases remaining between them. Germline values: CDR1 DFQATT, CDR2 SNEGSKA (reference sequence). The length of the CDR3 is 11 residues. DNA for the CDR3: TGCAGTGCTTTCGGATGGAACGAGCAGTACTTC. Its protein product is CSAFGWNEQYF.